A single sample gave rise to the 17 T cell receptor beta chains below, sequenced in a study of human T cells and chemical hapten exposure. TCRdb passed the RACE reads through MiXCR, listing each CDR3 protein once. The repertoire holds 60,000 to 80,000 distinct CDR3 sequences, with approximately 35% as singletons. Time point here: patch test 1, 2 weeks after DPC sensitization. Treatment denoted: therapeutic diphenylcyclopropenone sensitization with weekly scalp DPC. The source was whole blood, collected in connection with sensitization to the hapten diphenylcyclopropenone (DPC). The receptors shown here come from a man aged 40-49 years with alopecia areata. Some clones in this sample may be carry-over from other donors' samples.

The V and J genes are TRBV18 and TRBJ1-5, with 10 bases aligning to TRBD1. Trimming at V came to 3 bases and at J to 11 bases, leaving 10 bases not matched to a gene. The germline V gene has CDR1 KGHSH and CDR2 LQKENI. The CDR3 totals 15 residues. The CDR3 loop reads CASSPPGQGKGAQHF. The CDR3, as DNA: TGTGCCAGCTCACCGCCGGGACAGGGGAAGGGGGCCCAGCATTTT.

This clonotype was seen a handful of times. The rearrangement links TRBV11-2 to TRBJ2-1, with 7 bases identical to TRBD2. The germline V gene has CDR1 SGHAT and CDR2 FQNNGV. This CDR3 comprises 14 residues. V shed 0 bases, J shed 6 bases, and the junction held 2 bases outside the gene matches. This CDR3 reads CASSLELAPNEQFF. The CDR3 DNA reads TGTGCCAGCAGCTTAGAACTAGCGCCCAATGAGCAGTTCTTC.

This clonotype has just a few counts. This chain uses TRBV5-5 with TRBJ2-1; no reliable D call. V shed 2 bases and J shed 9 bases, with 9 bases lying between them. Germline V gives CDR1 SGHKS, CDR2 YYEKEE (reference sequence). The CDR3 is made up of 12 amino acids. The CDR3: CASSFGIGEQFF. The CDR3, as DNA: TGTGCCAGCAGCTTCGGAATAGGTGAGCAGTTCTTC.

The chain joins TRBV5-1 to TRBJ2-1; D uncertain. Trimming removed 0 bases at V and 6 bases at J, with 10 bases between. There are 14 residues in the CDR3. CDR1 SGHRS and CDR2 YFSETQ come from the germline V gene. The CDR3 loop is CASSLGRNSNEQFF. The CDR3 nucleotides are TGCGCCAGCAGCTTGGGTCGGAACAGCAATGAGCAGTTCTTC. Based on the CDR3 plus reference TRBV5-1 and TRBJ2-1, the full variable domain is KAGVTQTPRYLIKTRGQQVTLSCSPISGHRSVSWYQQTPGQGLQFLFEYFSETQRNKGNFPGRFSGRQFSNSRSEMNVSTLELGDSALYLCASSLGRNSNEQFFGPGTRLTVL.

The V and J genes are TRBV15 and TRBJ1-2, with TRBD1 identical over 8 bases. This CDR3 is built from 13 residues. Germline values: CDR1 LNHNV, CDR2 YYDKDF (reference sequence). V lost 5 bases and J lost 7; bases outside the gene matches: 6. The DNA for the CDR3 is TGTGCCACCAGCTTCCCAGGGGGCCCTGGCTACACCTTC. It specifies CATSFPGGPGYTF.

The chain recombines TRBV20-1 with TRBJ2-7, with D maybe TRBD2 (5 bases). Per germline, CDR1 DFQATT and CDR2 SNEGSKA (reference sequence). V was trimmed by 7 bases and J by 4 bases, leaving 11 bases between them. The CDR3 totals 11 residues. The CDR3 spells CSVEREYEQYF. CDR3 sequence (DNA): TGCAGTGTTGAAAGGGAGTACGAGCAGTACTTC.

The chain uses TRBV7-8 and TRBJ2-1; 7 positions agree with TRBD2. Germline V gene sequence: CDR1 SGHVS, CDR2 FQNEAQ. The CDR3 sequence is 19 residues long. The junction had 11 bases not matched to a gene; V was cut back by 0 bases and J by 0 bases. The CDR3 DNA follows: TGTGCCAGCAGCTTAGCCGTGAGGTTAGCGGGCAGCTCCTACAATGAGCAGTTCTTC. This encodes CASSLAVRLAGSSYNEQFF.

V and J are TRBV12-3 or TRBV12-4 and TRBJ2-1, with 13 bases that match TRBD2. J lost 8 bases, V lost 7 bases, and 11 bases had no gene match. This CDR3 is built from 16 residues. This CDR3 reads CASTTTGTSGIYEQFF. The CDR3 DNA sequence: TGTGCCAGCACCACAACCGGGACTAGCGGGATCTATGAGCAGTTCTTC.

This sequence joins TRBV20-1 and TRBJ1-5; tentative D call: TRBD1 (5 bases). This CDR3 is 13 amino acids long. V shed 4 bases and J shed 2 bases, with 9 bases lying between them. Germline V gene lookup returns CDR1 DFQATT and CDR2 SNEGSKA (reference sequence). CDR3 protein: CSANPGRNQPQHF. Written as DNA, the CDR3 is TGCAGTGCTAATCCAGGGCGCAATCAGCCCCAGCATTTT.

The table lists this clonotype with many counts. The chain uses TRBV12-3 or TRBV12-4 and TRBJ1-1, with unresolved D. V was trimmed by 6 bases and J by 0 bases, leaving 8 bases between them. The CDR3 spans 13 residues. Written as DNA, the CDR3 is TGTGCCAGCAGCCTGAGGCTGAACACTGAAGCTTTCTTT. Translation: CASSLRLNTEAFF.

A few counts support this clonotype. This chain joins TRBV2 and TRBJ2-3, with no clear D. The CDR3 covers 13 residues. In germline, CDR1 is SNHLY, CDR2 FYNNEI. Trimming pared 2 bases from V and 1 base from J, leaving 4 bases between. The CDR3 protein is CASSEWGTDTQYF. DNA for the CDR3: TGTGCCAGCAGTGAATGGGGCACAGATACGCAGTATTTT.

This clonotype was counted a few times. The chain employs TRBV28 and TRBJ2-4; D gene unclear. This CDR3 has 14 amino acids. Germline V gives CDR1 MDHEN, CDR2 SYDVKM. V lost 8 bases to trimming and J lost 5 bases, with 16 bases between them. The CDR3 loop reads CASGSETSQNIQYF. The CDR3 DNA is TGTGCCAGCGGGTCGGAAACAAGCCAAAACATTCAGTACTTC.

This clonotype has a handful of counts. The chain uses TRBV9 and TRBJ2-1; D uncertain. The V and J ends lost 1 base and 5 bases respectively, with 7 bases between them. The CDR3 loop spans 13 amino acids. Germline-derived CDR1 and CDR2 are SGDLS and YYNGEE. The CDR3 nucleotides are TGTGCCAGCAGCGTAAGCCGGAACAATGAGCAGTTCTTC. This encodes CASSVSRNNEQFF. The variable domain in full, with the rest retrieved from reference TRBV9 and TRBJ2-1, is DSGVTQTPKHLITATGQRVTLRCSPRSGDLSVYWYQQSLDQGLQFLIQYYNGEERAKGNILERFSAQQFPDLHSELNLSSLELGDSALYFCASSVSRNNEQFFGPGTRLTVL.

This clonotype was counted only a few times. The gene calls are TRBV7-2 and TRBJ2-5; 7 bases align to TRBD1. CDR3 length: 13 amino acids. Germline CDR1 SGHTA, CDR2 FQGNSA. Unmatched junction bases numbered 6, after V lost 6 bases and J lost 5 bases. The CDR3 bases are TGTGCCAGCAGGCCGACAGGGCCGGAGACCCAGTACTTC. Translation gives CASRPTGPETQYF.

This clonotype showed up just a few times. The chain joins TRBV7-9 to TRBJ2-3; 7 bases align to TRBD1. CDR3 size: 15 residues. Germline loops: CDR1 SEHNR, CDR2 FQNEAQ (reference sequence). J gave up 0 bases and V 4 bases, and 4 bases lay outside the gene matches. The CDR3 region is CASSYPGQSTDTQYF. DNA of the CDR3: TGTGCCAGCAGCTATCCGGGACAGAGCACAGATACGCAGTATTTT.

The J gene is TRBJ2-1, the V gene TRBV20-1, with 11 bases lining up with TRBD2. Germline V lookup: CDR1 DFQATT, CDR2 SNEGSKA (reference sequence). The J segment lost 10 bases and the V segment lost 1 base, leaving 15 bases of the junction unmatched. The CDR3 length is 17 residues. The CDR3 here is CSARGGIAGGGMREQFF. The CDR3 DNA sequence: TGCAGTGCTAGAGGGGGTATAGCGGGAGGGGGAATGAGGGAGCAGTTCTTC.

The CDR3 bases are TGTGCCAGCATCCCAACCCTGGGAGGGAGCACAGATACGCAGTATTTT. Translated, it gives CASIPTLGGSTDTQYF. The rearrangement links TRBV28 to TRBJ2-3; TRBD2 agrees at 7 bases. Germline CDR1 and CDR2: MDHEN and SYDVKM. This CDR3 is built from 16 residues. V was pared by 7 bases and J by 0 bases, with 10 bases of the junction left unmatched.